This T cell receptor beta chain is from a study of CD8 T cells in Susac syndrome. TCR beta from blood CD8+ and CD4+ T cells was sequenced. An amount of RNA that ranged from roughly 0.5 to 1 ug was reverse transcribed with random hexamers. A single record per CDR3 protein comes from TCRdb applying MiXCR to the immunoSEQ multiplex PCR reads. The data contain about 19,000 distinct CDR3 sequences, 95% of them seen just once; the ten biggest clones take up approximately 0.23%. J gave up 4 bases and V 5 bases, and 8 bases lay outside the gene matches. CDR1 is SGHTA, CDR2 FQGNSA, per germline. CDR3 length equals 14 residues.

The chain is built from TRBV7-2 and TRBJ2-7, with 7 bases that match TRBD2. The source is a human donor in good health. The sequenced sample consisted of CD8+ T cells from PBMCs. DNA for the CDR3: TGTGCCAGCAGCCTAAGTGCGGGGGAGTACGAGCAGTACTTC. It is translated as CASSLSAGEYEQYF.